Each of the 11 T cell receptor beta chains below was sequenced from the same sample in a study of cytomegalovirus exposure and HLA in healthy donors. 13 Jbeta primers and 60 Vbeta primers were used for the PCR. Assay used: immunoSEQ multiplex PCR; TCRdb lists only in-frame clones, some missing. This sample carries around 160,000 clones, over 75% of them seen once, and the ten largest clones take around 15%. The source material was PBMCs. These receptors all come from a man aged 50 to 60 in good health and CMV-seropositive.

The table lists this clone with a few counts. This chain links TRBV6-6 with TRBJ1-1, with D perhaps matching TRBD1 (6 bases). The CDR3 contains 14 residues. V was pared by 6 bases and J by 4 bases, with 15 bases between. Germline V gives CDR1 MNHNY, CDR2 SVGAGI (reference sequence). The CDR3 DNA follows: TGTGCCAGCAGGACAGGCCCCAGGGGCACTGAAGCTTTCTTT. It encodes CASRTGPRGTEAFF.

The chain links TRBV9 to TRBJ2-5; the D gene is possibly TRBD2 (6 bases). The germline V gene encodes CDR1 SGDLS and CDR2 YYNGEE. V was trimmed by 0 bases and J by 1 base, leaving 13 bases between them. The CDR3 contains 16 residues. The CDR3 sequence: CASSVVGGGAQETQYF. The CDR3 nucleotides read TGTGCCAGCAGCGTAGTGGGGGGAGGAGCCCAAGAGACCCAGTACTTC.

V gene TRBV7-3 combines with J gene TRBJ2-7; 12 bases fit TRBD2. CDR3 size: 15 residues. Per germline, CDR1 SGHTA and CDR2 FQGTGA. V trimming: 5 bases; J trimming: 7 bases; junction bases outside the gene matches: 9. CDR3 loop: CASSTASGGAQEQYF. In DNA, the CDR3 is TGTGCCAGCAGCACAGCTAGCGGGGGGGCGCAGGAGCAGTACTTC.

The CDR3 here is CASSPLAGGPYEQYF. CDR3 sequence (DNA): TGTGCCAGCAGCCCTCTAGCGGGGGGGCCCTACGAGCAGTACTTC. The chain is built from TRBV7-2 and TRBJ2-7; TRBD2 agrees at 12 bases. The CDR3 contains 15 residues. Germline trimming cut 5 bases from V and 2 bases from J; bases unmatched to any gene: 4. Germline CDR1 reads SGHTA; CDR2 reads FQGNSA.

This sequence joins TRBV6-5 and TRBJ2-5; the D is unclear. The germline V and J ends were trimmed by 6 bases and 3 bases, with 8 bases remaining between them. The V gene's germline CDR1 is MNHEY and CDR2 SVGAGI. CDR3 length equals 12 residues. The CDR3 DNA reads TGTGCCAGCAGCGGAACAGAAGAGACCCAGTACTTC. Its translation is CASSGTEETQYF.

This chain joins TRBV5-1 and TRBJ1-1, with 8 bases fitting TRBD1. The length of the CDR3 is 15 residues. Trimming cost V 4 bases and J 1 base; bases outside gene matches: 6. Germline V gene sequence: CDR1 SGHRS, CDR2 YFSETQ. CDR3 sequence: CASSLPTGENTEAFF. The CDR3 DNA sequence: TGCGCCAGCAGCCTTCCGACAGGGGAGAACACTGAAGCTTTCTTT.

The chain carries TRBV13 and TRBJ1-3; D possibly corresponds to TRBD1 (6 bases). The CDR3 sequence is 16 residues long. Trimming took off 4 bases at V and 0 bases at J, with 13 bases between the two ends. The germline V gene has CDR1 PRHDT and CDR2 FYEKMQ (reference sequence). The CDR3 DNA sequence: TGTGCCAGCAGCTGGTACAGGGAAAGCTCTGGAAACACCATATATTTT. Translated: CASSWYRESSGNTIYF.

CDR3 nucleotides: TGCGCCAGCAGTGCAGGGGGCACCCACACCGGGGAGCTGTTTTTT. Translated, it gives CASSAGGTHTGELFF. The chain links TRBV10-1 to TRBJ2-2; 8 bases are a match to TRBD1. The CDR3 consists of 15 residues. V lost 4 bases, J lost 3 bases, and 4 bases stayed unmatched. CDR1 and CDR2 (germline): WNHNN, SYGVQD (reference sequence).

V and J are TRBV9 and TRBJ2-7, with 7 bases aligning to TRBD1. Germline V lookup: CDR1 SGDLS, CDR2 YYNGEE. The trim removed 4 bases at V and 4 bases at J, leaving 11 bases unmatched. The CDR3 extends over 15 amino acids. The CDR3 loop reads CASSPRTGYGYEQYV. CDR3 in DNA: TGTGCCAGCAGCCCCCGGACAGGTTATGGGTACGAGCAGTACGTC.

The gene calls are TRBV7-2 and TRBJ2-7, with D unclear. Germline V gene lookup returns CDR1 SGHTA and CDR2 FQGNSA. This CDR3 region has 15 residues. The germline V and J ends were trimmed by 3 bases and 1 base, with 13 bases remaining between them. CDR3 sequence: CASSFGPGRSYEQYF. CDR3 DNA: TGTGCCAGCAGCTTTGGGCCAGGCAGGTCCTACGAGCAGTACTTC.

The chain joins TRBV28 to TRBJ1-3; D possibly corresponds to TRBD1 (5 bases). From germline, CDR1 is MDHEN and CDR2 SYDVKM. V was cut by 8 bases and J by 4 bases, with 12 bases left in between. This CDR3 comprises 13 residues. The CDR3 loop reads CASVGGTGNTIYF. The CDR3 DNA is TGTGCCAGCGTGGGGGGAACCGGAAACACCATATATTTT.